This T cell receptor (beta chain) is drawn from a study of T cell repertoires in cytomegalovirus infection (dated by TCRdb to between 2018 and 2021). In terms of the full investigation: The HLA type of each donor mattered for the analysis, because public TCR beta signatures pointed to carriage of CMV infection along with the matching HLA type. What the authors observed across the whole study: Carriers of CMV infection plus the relevant HLA type were discriminated by the cumulative frequency of public TCR beta family members in the study cohort and in an independent roughly 340-donor cohort. The ex vivo response was dominated by HLA-C-restricted CMV-specific TCR beta clonotypes, which also provided the single most frequent clonotype in two of eight donors.

TCRdb names Illumina HiSeq 1500 as the instrument used. TCRdb's own reprocessing of the public reads used fastp at Q25 and MiXCR and kept productive beta chains. Here each entry gathers all rows of one CDR3 protein and keeps the most common genes and DNA. For this sample the table gives roughly 150,000 distinct CDR3 sequences, of which about 20% were detected only once. The ten largest clonotypes hold roughly 9.8% of the sample. This clonotype was recorded at least ten times. Which antigen it targets is not known. Base qualities are missing; no much larger clone stands one base away. Reading from cysteine to phenylalanine, the CDR3 counts 16 amino acids. Here the CDR3 DNA is all that survives: 48 bases in frame from base 1. V and J are trimmed by 2 bases and 1 base, and the gene matches miss 7 bases of the junction. From the germline V gene, CDR1 is SGHVS and CDR2 is FNYEAQ.

Sequenced sample: PBMCs. The receptor was isolated from a human donor in good health (CMV status not recorded). Some clones in this sample may be carry-over from other donors' samples. The sequence links TRBV7-6 to TRBJ2-5, with 7 junctional bases fitting TRBD2. The sequenced DNA is TGTGCCAGCAGCTTAATCAAGGAGCGGGGCCAAGAGACCCAGTACTTC. This encodes CASSLIKERGQETQYF.